This TCR beta chain originates from a study of T cells in Graves' hyperthyroidism and ophthalmopathy. From RNA transcripts, TCR beta CDR3 regions were amplified. When the TCR CDR3 underwent first-round RT-PCR, the HTBI primer set was used. A single record per CDR3 protein comes from TCRdb applying MiXCR to the multiplex PCR reads. This table has hundreds of thousands of distinct CDR3 sequences, 30% to 40% appearing once. Graves' hyperthyroidism was deemed stable given no ophthalmopathy progression within 18 months. On the basis of clinical symptoms, serum thyroxine and TRAb, thyroid ultrasound and orbital computed tomography, diagnoses were made. Points from the study as a whole: In validation, the model predicted ophthalmopathy. These predictions came a median roughly 7.1 months before onset. Blood samples included most of the expanded thyroid clonotypes exceeding 0.001.

This CDR3 comprises 15 residues. Germline trimming cut 4 bases from V and 1 base from J; bases unmatched to any gene: 6. The germline CDR1 and CDR2 sequences are SGHAT and FQNNGV. In regard to this clonotype: What it binds is unknown.

This clonotype originated in a woman in her thirties or forties with Graves' hyperthyroidism. Sequenced sample: blood. The chain recombines TRBV11-2 with TRBJ2-7; 8 bases agree with TRBD2. CDR3 sequence reads: CASSSQRGLSYEQYF. The CDR3 nucleotides read TGTGCCAGCAGCTCACAGCGGGGGTTGTCCTACGAGCAGTACTTC.